This T cell receptor beta chain was documented in a study of metastatic and nonmetastatic thyroid tumors. With MiXCR, TCRdb called clones anew from the PCR reads. Of 20,000 to 25,000 clones detected, roughly 12% appear once; the ten largest clones hold around 22%. Trimming took 7 bases from V and 0 from J, leaving 10 bases between them. The CDR3 has 13 residues. Per the germline V gene, CDR1 is MNHNS and CDR2 is SASEGT. Patients underwent thyroid surgery, and none had received any treatment before it. Whole-study results and caveats: As reported, TCR beta diversity in blood and tumor was significantly higher in malignant thyroid tumors than in benign nodules.

This clone is termed medium-sized. Its antigen is not known. This receptor was identified in a female donor with papillary thyroid cancer or a benign thyroid nodule (not recorded which). Some clones in this sample may be carry-over from other donors' samples. V usage is TRBV6-1 and J usage is TRBJ2-7; D unclear. The sequencing input was blood. The CDR3 bases are TGTGCCAGCAAACAAACAGCCTCCTACGAGCAGTACTTC. Protein: CASKQTASYEQYF.